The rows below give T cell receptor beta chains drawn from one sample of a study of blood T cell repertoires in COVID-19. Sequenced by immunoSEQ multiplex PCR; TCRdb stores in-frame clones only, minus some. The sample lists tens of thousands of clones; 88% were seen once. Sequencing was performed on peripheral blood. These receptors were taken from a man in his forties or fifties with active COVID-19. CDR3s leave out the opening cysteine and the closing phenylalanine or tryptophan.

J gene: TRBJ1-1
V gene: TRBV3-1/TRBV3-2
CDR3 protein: ASSQVGQNTEAF

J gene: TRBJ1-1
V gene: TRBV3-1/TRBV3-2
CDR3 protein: ASSLRQSTEAF

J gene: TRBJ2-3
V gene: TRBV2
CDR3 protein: ASSGRGLSTDTQY

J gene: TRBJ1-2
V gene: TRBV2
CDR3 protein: ASSQTGGNGYT

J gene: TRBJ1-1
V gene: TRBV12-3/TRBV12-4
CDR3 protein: ASSLGGNTEAF

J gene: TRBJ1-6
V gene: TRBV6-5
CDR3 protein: ASSSRTGANSPLH

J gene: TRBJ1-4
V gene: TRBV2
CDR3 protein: ASSTGTGGEKLF

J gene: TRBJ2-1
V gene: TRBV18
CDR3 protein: ASSPLGGGLPRNEQF

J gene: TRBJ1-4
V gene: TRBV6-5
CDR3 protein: ASSRTGASEKLF

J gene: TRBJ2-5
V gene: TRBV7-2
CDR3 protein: ASSPGETQY

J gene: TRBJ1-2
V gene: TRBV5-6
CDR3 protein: ASSRDRVVYGYT

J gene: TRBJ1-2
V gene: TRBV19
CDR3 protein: ASLDRGYGYT

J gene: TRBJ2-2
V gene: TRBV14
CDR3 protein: ASSPVAGRVTGELF

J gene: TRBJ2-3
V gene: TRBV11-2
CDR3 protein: ASKFSIASTDTQY

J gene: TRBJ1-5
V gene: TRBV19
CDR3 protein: ASSYTEYSNQPQH

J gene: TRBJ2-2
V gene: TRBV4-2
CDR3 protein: ATRSLGGRSGELF

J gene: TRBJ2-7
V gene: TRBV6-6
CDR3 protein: ASSQHQGSYEQY

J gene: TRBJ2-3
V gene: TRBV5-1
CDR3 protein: ASSTGAAPSTDTQY

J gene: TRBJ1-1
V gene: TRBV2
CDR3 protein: ASSLDRNTEAF

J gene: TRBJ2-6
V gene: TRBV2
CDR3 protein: ATTDTTSGANVLT

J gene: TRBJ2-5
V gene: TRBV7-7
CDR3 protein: ASSLASYRGKRETQY

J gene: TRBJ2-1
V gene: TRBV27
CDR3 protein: ASSYLRRLAGGQEQF

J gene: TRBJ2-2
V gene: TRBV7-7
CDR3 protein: ASSPGTGNTGELF

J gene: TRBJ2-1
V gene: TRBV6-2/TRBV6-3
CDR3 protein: ASSQGAPNYNEQF

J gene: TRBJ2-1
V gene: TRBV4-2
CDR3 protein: ASSHGSGGAREQF

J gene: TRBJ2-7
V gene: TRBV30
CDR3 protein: AWTGGYEQY

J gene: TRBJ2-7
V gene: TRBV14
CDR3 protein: ASSRYRGPLSYEQY

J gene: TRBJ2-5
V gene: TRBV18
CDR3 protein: ASSPNLGQGETQY